This T cell receptor (beta chain) came from a study of T cells in Graves' hyperthyroidism and ophthalmopathy. Notes on this clonotype: One end of the junction fails to match germline, which may point to a read error.

TCR beta CDR3 regions were amplified from RNA. In the first-round RT-PCR of the TCR CDR3, the HTBI primer set was used. TCRdb passed the multiplex PCR reads through MiXCR, listing each CDR3 protein once. Of hundreds of thousands of distinct CDR3 sequences in the sample, around 15% were seen once. CDR3 length equals 12 residues. Germline-derived CDR1 and CDR2 are SNHLY and FYNNEI. Exclusion criteria comprised uncontrolled infection, other autoimmune disease, pregnancy or lactation. This TCR came from a woman in her late teens or twenties with Graves' hyperthyroidism. Sequenced sample: blood. The V call is TRBV2, the J call TRBJ2-1, with D hard to call. The CDR3 reads CTSSAPRYEQFF. The CDR3 bases are TGTACCAGCAGTGCCCCCCGTTATGAGCAGTTCTTC.